The clone carrying this T cell receptor beta chain was recorded at least ten times. Germline CDR1 SNHLY, CDR2 FYNNEI. The length of the CDR3 is 12 residues. The V end lost 9 bases, the J end lost 1 base, and 7 bases lay between the germline ends. The data are from a study of identical twins. TCRdb passed the 5' RACE reads through MiXCR, listing each CDR3 protein once. This sample has hundreds of thousands of distinct CDR3 sequences, with less than 9% found just once. Another study also made use of these data, one on yellow fever vaccine responses in identical twins.

The chain uses TRBV2 and TRBJ2-1; D could derive from TRBD1 or TRBD2 (5 bases each). This TCR derives from a woman between 18 and 29 years old in good health. The sequenced sample was PBMCs. The CDR3 loop is CASEGSYNEQFF. CDR3 DNA: TGTGCCAGTGAGGGGTCCTACAATGAGCAGTTCTTC. The full variable domain, rest sourced from reference TRBV2 and TRBJ2-1, is EPEVTQTPSHQVTQMGQEVILRCVPISNHLYFYWYRQILGQKVEFLVSFYNNEISEKSEIFDDQFSVERPDGSNFTLKIRSTKLEDSAMYFCASEGSYNEQFFGPGTRLTVL.